Sequencing of this T cell receptor beta chain was carried out in a study of OX40 agonist ivuxolimab in advanced cancers. Across the study: Patients enrolled in dose escalation were diagnosed with hepatocellular carcinoma, melanoma, renal cell or head and neck cancer. Of mixed ages from about 20 to 80 and averaging approximately 60 years, the group was over 80% male.

Clones were read by immunoSEQ multiplex PCR, and TCRdb kept only the in-frame ones, dropping some. Of 45,000 to 55,000 clones in the sample, 70% to 85% were seen once. CDR1 is SGHTA and CDR2 is FQGNSA in the germline V gene. The CDR3 contains 17 residues. The V gene end was trimmed by 5 bases and the J gene end by 3 bases; junction bases not matched to a gene: 14. This clone was observed a few times. The TCR comes from an adult with an advanced solid tumor such as melanoma, head and neck, liver or kidney cancer. This specimen was CD4+ or CD8+ T cells sorted from blood, taken in a trial of the OX40 agonist ivuxolimab. V is TRBV7-2 and J is TRBJ2-3; 7 bases are shared with TRBD2. The CDR3 coding sequence is TGTGCCAGCAGCCAGGCCGTACTATTGCGGGGGACAGATACGCAGTATTTT. The encoded protein is CASSQAVLLRGTDTQYF.